These 11 T cell receptor beta chains originate from one sample sequenced in a study of PD-L1 blockade in urothelial cancer. TCRdb's table, derived via immunoSEQ multiplex PCR, lists solely in-frame clones and lacks some. The repertoire consists of 60,000 or so clones, with under 90% occurring once and the leading ten covering 3.2%. The time point denotes: pretreatment peripheral blood. The material sequenced was PBMCs, taken around atezolizumab (anti-PD-L1) treatment. The receptor source for this set is a man between 65 and 85 years old with urothelial cancer.

This clone was picked up a small number of times. This chain connects TRBV9 to TRBJ1-4; 7 bases are a match to TRBD1. This CDR3 has 15 residues. Germline trimming cut 4 bases from V and 4 bases from J; bases unmatched to any gene: 7. From germline, CDR1 is SGDLS and CDR2 YYNGEE. CDR3 residues: CASSSADRNNEKLFF. The CDR3 DNA follows: TGTGCCAGCAGCTCCGCGGACAGGAATAATGAAAAACTGTTTTTT.

The V call is TRBV2, the J call TRBJ1-4; D gene ambiguous. The CDR3 consists of 15 residues. The V gene lost 6 bases and the J gene lost 5 bases, with 16 bases spanning the gap. Looked up from germline, CDR1 is SNHLY and CDR2 is FYNNEI. In DNA, the CDR3 is TGTGCCAGCAGAAAGGAAGGACTGATCAATGAAAAACTGTTTTTT. It codes for CASRKEGLINEKLFF. The variable domain in full, completed from reference TRBV2 and TRBJ1-4, reads EPEVTQTPSHQVTQMGQEVILRCVPISNHLYFYWYRQILGQKVEFLVSFYNNEISEKSEIFDDQFSVERPDGSNFTLKIRSTKLEDSAMYFCASRKEGLINEKLFFGSGTQLSVL.

This chain links TRBV5-1 with TRBJ2-2, with D maybe TRBD1 (6 bases). Trimming shortened V by 2 bases and J by 1 base, and 9 bases separated the two germline ends. This CDR3 is 15 amino acids long. Germline CDR1 SGHRS, CDR2 YFSETQ. CDR3 in DNA: TGCGCCAGCAGCTTAGGACAGAAGAACACCGGGGAGCTGTTTTTT. It specifies CASSLGQKNTGELFF.

The rearrangement links TRBV18 to TRBJ2-7; D gene ambiguous. Germline V gene sequence: CDR1 KGHSH, CDR2 LQKENI. This CDR3 comprises 15 residues. Trimming took 1 base from V and 6 from J, leaving 16 bases between them. The CDR3 DNA reads as TGTGCCAGCTCACCACAACGACGGAGTGCCCGCGAGCAGTACTTC. Amino acids: CASSPQRRSAREQYF.

The rearrangement links TRBV29-1 to TRBJ1-2, with D maybe TRBD1 (5 bases). Germline assignment: CDR1 SQVTM and CDR2 ANQGSEA. V lost 1 base and J 7 bases, leaving 22 bases between the germline ends. This CDR3 region has 16 residues. CDR3 nucleotides: TGCAGCGTTGAAGGGGAGATTAGGGGACTCGACTCTGGCTACACCTTC. It is translated as CSVEGEIRGLDSGYTF.

V gene TRBV9 combines with J gene TRBJ1-1, with D unclear. The CDR3 contains 13 residues. Per the germline V gene, CDR1 is SGDLS and CDR2 is YYNGEE. The V end was cut by 4 bases, the J end by 0 bases, with 7 bases between. The CDR3 spells CASSPRVNTEAFF. CDR3 DNA: TGTGCCAGCAGCCCCCGGGTGAACACTGAAGCTTTCTTT.

This chain connects TRBV19 to TRBJ2-1; D ambiguous. The CDR3 is made up of 12 amino acids. Germline V gives CDR1 LNHDA, CDR2 SQIVND (reference sequence). V lost 5 bases and J lost 7, with 9 bases in between. The CDR3 region has the DNA TGTGCCAGTAGTGGTCCTCGGAATGAGCAGTTCTTC. Protein sequence: CASSGPRNEQFF.

The rearrangement links TRBV18 to TRBJ1-1; 8 nucleotides agree with TRBD1. Germline trimming cut 1 base from V and 5 bases from J; bases unmatched to any gene: 6. The CDR3 spans 15 residues. Germline V gives CDR1 KGHSH, CDR2 LQKENI. CDR3 region: CASSPLRTGKTEAFF. CDR3 in DNA: TGTGCCAGCTCACCACTACGGACAGGGAAGACTGAAGCTTTCTTT.

This rearrangement joins TRBV5-1 to TRBJ1-4, with D unresolved. This CDR3 region has 15 residues. The germline CDR1 and CDR2 sequences are SGHRS and YFSETQ. Trimming removed 0 bases at V and 0 bases at J, with 6 bases between. In nucleotides, the CDR3 is TGCGCCAGCAGCTTGGGATTAGCAACTAATGAAAAACTGTTTTTT. As protein: CASSLGLATNEKLFF.

CDR3 bases: TGTGCCATCAGTCGAAGGACTAGCGGGAGCCATGAGCAGTTCTTC. Protein: CAISRRTSGSHEQFF. The chain is built from TRBV10-3 and TRBJ2-1; the match to TRBD2 covers 13 bases. Germline loops: CDR1 ENHRY, CDR2 SYGVKD. V trimming: 5 bases; J trimming: 8 bases; junction bases outside the gene matches: 6. The CDR3 totals 15 residues.

The chain is built from TRBV18 and TRBJ1-1; no definite D call. This CDR3 is 13 amino acids long. Germline CDR1 KGHSH, CDR2 LQKENI. Trimming took 2 bases from V and 1 from J, leaving 5 bases between them. The CDR3, as DNA: TGTGCCAGCTCACCAACTCAGAACACTGAAGCTTTCTTT. Translating gives CASSPTQNTEAFF.